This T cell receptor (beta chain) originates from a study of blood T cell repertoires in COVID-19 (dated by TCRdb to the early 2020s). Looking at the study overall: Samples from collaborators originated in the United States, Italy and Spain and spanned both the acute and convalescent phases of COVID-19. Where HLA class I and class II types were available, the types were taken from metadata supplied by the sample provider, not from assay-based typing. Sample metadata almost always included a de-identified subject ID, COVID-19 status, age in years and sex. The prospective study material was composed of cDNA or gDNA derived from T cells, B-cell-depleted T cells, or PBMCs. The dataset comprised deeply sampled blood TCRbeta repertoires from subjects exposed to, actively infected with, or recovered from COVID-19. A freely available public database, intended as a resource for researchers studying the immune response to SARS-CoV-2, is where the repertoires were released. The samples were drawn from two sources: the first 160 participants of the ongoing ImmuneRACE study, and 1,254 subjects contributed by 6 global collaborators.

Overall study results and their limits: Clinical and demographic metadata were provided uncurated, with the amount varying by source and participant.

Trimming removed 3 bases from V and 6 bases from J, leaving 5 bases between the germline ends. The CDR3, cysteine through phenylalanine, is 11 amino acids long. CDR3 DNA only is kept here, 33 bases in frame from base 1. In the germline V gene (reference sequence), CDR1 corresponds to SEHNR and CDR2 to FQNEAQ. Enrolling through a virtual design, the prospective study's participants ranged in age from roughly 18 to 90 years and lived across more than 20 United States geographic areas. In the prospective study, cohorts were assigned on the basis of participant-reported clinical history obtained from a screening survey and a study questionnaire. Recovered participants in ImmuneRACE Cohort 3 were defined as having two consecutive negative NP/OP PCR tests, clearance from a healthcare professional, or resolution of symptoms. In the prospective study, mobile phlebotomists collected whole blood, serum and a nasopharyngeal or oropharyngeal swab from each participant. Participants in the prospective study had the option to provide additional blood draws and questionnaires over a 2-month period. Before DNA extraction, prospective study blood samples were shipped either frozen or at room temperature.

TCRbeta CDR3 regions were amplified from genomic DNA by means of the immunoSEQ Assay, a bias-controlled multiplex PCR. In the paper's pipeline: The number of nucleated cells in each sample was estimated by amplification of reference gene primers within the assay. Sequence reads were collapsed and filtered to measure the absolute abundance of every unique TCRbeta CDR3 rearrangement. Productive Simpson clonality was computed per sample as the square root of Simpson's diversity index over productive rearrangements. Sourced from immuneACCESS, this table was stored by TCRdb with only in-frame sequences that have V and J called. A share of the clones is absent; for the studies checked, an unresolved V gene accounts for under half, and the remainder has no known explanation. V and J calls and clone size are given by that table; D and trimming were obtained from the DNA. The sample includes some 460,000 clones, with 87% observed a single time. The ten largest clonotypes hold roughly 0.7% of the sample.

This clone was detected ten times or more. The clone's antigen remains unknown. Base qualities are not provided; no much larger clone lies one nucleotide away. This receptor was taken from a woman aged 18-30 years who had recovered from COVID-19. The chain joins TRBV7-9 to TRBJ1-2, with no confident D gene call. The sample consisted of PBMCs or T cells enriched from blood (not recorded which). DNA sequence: TGTGCCAGCAGCTTGACTAATGGCTACACCTTC. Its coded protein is CASSLTNGYTF.